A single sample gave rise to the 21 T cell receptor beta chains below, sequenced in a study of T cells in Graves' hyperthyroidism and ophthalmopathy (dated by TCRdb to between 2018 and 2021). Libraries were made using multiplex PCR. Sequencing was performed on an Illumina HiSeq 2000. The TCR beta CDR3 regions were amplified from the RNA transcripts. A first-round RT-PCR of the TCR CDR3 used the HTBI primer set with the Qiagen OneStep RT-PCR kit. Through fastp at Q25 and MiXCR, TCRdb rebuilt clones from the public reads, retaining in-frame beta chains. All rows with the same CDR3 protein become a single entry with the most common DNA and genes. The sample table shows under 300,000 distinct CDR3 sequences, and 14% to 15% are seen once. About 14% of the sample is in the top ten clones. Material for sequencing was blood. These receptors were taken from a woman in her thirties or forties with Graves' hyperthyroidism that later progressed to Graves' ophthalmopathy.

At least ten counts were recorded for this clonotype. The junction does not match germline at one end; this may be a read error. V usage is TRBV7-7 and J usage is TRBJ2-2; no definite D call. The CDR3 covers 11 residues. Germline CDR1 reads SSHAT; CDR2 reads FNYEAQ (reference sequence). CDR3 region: CASMIDGELFF. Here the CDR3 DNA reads TGTGCTAGCATGATCGACGGGGAGCTGTTTTTT.

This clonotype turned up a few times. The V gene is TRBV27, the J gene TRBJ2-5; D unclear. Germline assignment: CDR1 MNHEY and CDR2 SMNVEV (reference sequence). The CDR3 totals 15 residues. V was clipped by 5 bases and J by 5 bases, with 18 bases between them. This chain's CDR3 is CASSHYGLEVETQYF. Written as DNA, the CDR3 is TGTGCCAGCAGTCACTACGGTTTGGAAGTGGAGACCCAGTACTTC.

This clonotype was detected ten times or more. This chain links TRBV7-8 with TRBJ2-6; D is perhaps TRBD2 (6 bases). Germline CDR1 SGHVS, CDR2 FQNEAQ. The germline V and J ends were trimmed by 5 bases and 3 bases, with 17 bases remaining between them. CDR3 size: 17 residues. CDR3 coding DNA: TGTGCCAGCAGCCCCTTGGGGCGGGGCCTTGGGGCCAACGTCCTGACTTTC. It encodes CASSPLGRGLGANVLTF.

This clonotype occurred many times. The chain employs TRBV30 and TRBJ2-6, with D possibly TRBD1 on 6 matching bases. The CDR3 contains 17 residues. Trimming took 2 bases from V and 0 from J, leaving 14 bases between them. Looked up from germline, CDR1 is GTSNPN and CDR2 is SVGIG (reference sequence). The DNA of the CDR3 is TGTGCCTGGAGTATGGCGACAGGACTCTCTGGGGCCAACGTCCTGACTTTC. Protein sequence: CAWSMATGLSGANVLTF.

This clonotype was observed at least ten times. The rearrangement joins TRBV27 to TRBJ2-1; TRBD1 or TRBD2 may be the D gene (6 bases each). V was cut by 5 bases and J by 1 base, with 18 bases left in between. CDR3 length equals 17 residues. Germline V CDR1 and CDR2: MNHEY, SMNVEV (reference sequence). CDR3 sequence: CASSPLGGSNSYNEQFF. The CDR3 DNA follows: TGTGCCAGCAGTCCCTTGGGGGGCTCGAATTCCTACAATGAGCAGTTCTTC.

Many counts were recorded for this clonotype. Written as DNA, the CDR3 is TGTGCCACCAGCAGAGAGGAGATTTCGGAGACCCAGTACTTC. Residues: CATSREEISETQYF. The chain carries TRBV15 and TRBJ2-5; D is uncertain. The V end was cut by 0 bases, the J end by 5 bases, with 10 bases between. Germline V gives CDR1 LNHNV, CDR2 YYDKDF (reference sequence). The CDR3 is 14 amino acids.

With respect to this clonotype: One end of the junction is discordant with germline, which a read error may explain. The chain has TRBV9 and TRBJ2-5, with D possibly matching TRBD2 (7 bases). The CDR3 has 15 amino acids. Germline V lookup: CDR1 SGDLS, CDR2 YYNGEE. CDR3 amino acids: CASSASGGPQETHYF. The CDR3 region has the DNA TGCGCCAGCAGCGCGTCCGGGGGGCCGCAAGAGACCCACTACTTC.

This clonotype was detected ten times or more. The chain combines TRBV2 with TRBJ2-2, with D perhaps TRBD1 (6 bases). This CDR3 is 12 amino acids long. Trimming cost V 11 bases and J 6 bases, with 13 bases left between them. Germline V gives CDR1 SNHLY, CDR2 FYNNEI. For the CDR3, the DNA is TGTGCCGGAGAACAGGGAGCCGGGGAGCTGTTTTTT. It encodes CAGEQGAGELFF.

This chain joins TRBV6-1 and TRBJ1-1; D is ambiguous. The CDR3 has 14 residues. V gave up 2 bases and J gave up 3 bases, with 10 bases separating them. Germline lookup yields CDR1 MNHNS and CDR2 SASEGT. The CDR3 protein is CASSEHDGDTEAFF. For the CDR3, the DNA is TGTGCCAGCAGTGAACATGACGGCGACACTGAAGCTTTCTTT.

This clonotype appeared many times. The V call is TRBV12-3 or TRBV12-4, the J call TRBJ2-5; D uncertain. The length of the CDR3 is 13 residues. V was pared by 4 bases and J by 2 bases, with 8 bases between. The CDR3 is CASSSGRQETQYF. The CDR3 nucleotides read TGTGCCAGCAGTTCCGGGCGGCAAGAGACCCAGTACTTC.

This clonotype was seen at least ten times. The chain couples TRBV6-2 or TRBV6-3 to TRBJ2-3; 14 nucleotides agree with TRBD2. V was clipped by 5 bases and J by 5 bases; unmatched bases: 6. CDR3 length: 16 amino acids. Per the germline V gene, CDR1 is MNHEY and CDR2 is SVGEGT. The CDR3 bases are TGTGCCAGCAGTCTCGGGGGACTAGCGGGAGTAGATACGCAGTATTTT. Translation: CASSLGGLAGVDTQYF.

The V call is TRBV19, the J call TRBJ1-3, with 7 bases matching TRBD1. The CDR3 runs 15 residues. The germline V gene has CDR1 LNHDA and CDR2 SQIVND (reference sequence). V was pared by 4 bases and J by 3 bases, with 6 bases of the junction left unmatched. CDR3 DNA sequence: TGTGCCAGTAGTACAACAGGGGCGGATGGAAACACCATATATTTT. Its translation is CASSTTGADGNTIYF.

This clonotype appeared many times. CDR3 nucleotides: TGTGCCAGCAGTCCAGGACACGAATACACTGAAGCTTTCTTT. Residues: CASSPGHEYTEAFF. The chain couples TRBV28 to TRBJ1-1, with a possible D match to TRBD1 (5 bases). This CDR3 comprises 14 residues. Germline V gene lookup returns CDR1 MDHEN and CDR2 SYDVKM. The V end was cut by 5 bases, the J end by 3 bases, with 13 bases between.

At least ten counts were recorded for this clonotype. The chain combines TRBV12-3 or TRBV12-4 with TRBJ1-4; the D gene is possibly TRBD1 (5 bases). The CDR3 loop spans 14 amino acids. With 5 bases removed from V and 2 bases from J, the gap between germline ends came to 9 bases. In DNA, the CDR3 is TGTGCCAGCAGTGTGACAGATACTAATGAAAAACTGTTTTTT. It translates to CASSVTDTNEKLFF.

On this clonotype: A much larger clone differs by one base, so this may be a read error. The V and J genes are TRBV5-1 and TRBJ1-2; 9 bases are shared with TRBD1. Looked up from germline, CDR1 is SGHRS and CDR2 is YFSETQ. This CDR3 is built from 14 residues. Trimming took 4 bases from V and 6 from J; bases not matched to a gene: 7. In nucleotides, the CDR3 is TGCGCCAGCAGCCGGGACAGGGCAAACCATGGCTACACCTTC. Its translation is CASSRDRANHGYTF.

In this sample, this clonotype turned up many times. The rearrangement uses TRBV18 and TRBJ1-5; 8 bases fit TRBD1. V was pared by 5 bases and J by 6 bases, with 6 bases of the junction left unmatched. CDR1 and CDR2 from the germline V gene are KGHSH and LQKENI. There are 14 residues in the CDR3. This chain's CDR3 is CASSGQGFGQPQHF. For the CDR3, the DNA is TGTGCCAGCTCAGGACAGGGATTTGGTCAGCCCCAGCATTTT.

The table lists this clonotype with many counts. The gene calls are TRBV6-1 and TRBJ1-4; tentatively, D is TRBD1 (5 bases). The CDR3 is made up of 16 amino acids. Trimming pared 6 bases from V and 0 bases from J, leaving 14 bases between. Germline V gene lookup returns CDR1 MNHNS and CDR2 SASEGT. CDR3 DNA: TGTGCCAGCAGGAGGCCCGGGACGGCAACTAATGAAAAACTGTTTTTT. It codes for CASRRPGTATNEKLFF.

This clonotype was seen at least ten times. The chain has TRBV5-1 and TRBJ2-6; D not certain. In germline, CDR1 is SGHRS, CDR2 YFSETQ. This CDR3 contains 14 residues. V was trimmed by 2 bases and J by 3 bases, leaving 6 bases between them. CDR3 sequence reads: CASSLGGGANVLTF. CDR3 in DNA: TGCGCCAGCAGCTTAGGCGGTGGGGCCAACGTCCTGACTTTC.

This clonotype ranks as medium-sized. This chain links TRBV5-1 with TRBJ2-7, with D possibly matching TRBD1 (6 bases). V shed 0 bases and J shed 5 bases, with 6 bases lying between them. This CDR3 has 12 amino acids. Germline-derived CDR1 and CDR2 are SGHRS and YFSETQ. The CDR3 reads CASSLGDNEQYF. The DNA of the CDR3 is TGCGCCAGCAGCTTGGGGGACAACGAGCAGTACTTC.

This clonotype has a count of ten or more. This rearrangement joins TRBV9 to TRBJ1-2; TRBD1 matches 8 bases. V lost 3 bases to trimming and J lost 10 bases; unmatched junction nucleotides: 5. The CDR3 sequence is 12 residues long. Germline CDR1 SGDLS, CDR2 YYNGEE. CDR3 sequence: CASSAGTGFYTF. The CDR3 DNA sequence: TGTGCCAGCAGCGCCGGGACAGGCTTCTACACCTTC. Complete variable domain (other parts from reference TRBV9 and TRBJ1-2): DSGVTQTPKHLITATGQRVTLRCSPRSGDLSVYWYQQSLDQGLQFLIQYYNGEERAKGNILERFSAQQFPDLHSELNLSSLELGDSALYFCASSAGTGFYTFGSGTRLTVV.

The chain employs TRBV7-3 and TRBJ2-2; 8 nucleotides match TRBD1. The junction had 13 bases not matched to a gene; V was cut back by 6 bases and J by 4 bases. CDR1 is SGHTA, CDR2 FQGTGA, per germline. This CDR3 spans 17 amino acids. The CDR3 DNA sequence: TGTGCCAGCAGTGAAGCGTGGACAGGGTCCACCACCGGGGAGCTGTTTTTT. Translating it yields CASSEAWTGSTTGELFF.